This TCR beta chain was sequenced in a study of T-cell memory formation after mild COVID-19. On the study more broadly: Most TCR clusters belonged to a single donor. Study-level points and caveats: Largely, contracting CD4+ clones fell within CM and EM, and contracting CD8+ clones within EMRA.

This clonotype was recorded at least ten times. The target antigen is unknown. Germline-derived CDR1 and CDR2 are DFQATT and SNEGSKA (reference sequence). V lost 2 bases and J 5 bases, leaving 7 bases between the germline ends. CDR3 length: 11 residues. A single record per CDR3 protein comes from TCRdb applying MiXCR to the 5' RACE reads. The sample holds about half a million distinct CDR3 sequences, over 15% seen once. The rearrangement uses TRBV20-1 and TRBJ2-7; possibly TRBD1 for D (5 bases). This sequence was found in an adult woman who had mild COVID-19 (a few samples of this study predate the infection). Cell type and time point are not known. Material: PBMCs or a T cell subset sorted from them (not recorded which). The CDR3 coding sequence is TGCAGTGCTAGACAGGGAAACGAGCAGTACTTC. This translates into CSARQGNEQYF.